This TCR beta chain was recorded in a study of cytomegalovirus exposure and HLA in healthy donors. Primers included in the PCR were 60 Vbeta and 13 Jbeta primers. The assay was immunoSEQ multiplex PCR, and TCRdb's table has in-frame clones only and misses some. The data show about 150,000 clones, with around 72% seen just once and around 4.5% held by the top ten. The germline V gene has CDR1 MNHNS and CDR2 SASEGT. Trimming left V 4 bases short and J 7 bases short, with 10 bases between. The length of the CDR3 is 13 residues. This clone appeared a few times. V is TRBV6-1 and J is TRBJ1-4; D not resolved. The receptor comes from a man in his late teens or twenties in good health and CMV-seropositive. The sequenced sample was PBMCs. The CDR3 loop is CASSVGRLEKLFF. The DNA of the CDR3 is TGTGCCAGCAGTGTTGGGCGTCTTGAAAAACTGTTTTTT.